This TCR beta chain was documented in a study of naive and memory T cell subsets. Points from the study as a whole: TCR transcript changes with activation or differentiation may affect this RNA method.

This clonotype was observed at least ten times. Its antigen is not known. Germline trimming cut 2 bases from V and 6 bases from J; bases unmatched to any gene: 2. Germline CDR1 and CDR2: SGHNT and YYREEE (reference sequence). The CDR3 extends over 14 amino acids. A UMI-containing oligonucleotide was joined by 3' ligation to the TCR cDNA template. Whole-blood samples were around 2.5 ml of peripheral blood from healthy adult volunteers. Input was roughly 1 to 1,100 ng of DNase-treated total RNA without cell sorting. Amplification of ligated cDNA took four PCR rounds with SP2 and nested alpha and beta constant primers. Blood and skin TCR RNA was reverse transcribed with alpha and beta constant primers. Each CDR3 protein gets one entry after TCRdb re-called the 5' RACE reads with MiXCR. The sample gives tens of thousands of distinct CDR3 sequences, 6.5% to 8.5% of which show up once; 9.8% is in the top ten.

This clonotype was obtained from a female donor in good health. This chain links TRBV5-4 with TRBJ1-6, with 7 bases lining up with TRBD1. The CDR3 loop reads CASSLGQVNSPLHF. As DNA, the CDR3 is TGTGCCAGCAGCTTAGGACAGGTTAATTCACCCCTCCACTTT.